These 8 T cell receptor beta chains share one sample of origin, sequenced in a study of T cells in Graves' hyperthyroidism and ophthalmopathy. What was amplified from RNA transcripts were TCR beta CDR3 regions. HTBI primers drove first-round RT-PCR of the TCR CDR3. TCRdb re-derived calls from the multiplex PCR reads in MiXCR, one entry per CDR3 protein. The data show 350,000 or so distinct CDR3 sequences, about 20% seen once. The sequenced sample was blood. The receptors stem from a woman in her forties or fifties with Graves' hyperthyroidism.

This clonotype was observed at least ten times. The chain combines TRBV28 with TRBJ2-1, with D perhaps matching TRBD1 or TRBD2 (6 bases each). Trimming removed 8 bases from V and 5 bases from J, with 13 bases in between. This CDR3 has 13 amino acids. Germline V gives CDR1 MDHEN, CDR2 SYDVKM. CDR3 in DNA: TGTGCCAGCTATGGACGGGGGCACAATGAGCAGTTCTTC. Residues: CASYGRGHNEQFF.

At least ten counts were recorded for this clonotype. The chain combines TRBV27 with TRBJ1-6; 7 positions match TRBD1. Unmatched junction bases numbered 5, after V lost 8 bases and J lost 7 bases. The CDR3 has 13 residues. Germline lookup yields CDR1 MNHEY and CDR2 SMNVEV (reference sequence). CDR3 residues: CASGGTANSPLHF. CDR3 nucleotides: TGTGCCAGCGGCGGGACAGCAAATTCACCCCTCCACTTT.

This clonotype has a handful of counts. The rearrangement joins TRBV29-1 to TRBJ2-1; possibly TRBD1 for D (5 bases). Germline CDR1 and CDR2: SQVTM and ANQGSEA. Trimming removed 7 bases at V and 1 base at J, with 17 bases between. The CDR3 spans 15 residues. The CDR3 coding sequence is TGCAGCGCCCGGCAGGGCAGCCAATCCTACAATGAGCAGTTCTTC. Protein: CSARQGSQSYNEQFF.

The chain uses TRBV20-1 and TRBJ2-3; TRBD2 aligns across 12 bases. The germline gives CDR1 DFQATT, CDR2 SNEGSKA (reference sequence). This CDR3 is built from 16 residues. V dropped 0 bases and J dropped 4; count of bases not matched to a gene: 5. The CDR3 sequence is CSARDLAGGRADTQYF. The CDR3 coding sequence is TGCAGTGCTAGAGATCTAGCGGGAGGGCGCGCAGATACGCAGTATTTT.

This clonotype was seen at least ten times. The chain has TRBV10-1 and TRBJ2-7; 8 bases fit TRBD1. The length of the CDR3 is 13 residues. CDR1 WNHNN and CDR2 SYGVQD come from the germline V gene (reference sequence). The trim removed 4 bases at V and 3 bases at J, leaving 2 bases unmatched. CDR3 DNA: TGCGCCAGCAGTGCCGGGACAGGCTACGAGCAGTACTTC. Its translation: CASSAGTGYEQYF.

This clonotype came up a few times. This chain uses TRBV6-6 with TRBJ1-2, with D tentatively TRBD1 (6 bases). The V end was cut by 2 bases, the J end by 1 base, with 11 bases between. The CDR3 sequence is 15 residues long. CDR1 MNHNY and CDR2 SVGAGI come from the germline V gene (reference sequence). CDR3 residues: CASSYQGFGNYGYTF. The CDR3 DNA sequence: TGTGCCAGCAGTTACCAGGGGTTTGGTAACTATGGCTACACCTTC.

This clonotype was counted at least ten times. The rearrangement links TRBV3-1 to TRBJ1-5, with D perhaps TRBD1 (5 bases). Deletions cut 0 bases from V and 5 bases from J, with 11 bases between. The CDR3 runs 15 residues. Per germline, CDR1 LGHDT and CDR2 YNNKEL (reference sequence). The CDR3 nucleotides read TGTGCCAGCAGCCAAGATACAGGCGGACATCAGCCCCAGCATTTT. Amino acids: CASSQDTGGHQPQHF. Full variable domain (outside the CDR3, taken from reference TRBV3-1 and TRBJ1-5): DTAVSQTPKYLVTQMGNDKSIKCEQNLGHDTMYWYKQDSKKFLKIMFSYNNKELIINETVPNRFSPKSPDKAHLNLHINSLELGDSAVYFCASSQDTGGHQPQHFGDGTRLSIL.

This clonotype appeared many times. The chain is built from TRBV2 and TRBJ2-2; 7 bases align to TRBD1. V was clipped by 4 bases and J by 4 bases; unmatched bases: 9. This CDR3 region has 16 residues. The germline gives CDR1 SNHLY, CDR2 FYNNEI. The CDR3 loop is CASSGGQAAFTGELFF. In DNA form, the CDR3 reads TGTGCCAGCAGTGGAGGACAGGCTGCGTTCACCGGGGAGCTGTTTTTT.